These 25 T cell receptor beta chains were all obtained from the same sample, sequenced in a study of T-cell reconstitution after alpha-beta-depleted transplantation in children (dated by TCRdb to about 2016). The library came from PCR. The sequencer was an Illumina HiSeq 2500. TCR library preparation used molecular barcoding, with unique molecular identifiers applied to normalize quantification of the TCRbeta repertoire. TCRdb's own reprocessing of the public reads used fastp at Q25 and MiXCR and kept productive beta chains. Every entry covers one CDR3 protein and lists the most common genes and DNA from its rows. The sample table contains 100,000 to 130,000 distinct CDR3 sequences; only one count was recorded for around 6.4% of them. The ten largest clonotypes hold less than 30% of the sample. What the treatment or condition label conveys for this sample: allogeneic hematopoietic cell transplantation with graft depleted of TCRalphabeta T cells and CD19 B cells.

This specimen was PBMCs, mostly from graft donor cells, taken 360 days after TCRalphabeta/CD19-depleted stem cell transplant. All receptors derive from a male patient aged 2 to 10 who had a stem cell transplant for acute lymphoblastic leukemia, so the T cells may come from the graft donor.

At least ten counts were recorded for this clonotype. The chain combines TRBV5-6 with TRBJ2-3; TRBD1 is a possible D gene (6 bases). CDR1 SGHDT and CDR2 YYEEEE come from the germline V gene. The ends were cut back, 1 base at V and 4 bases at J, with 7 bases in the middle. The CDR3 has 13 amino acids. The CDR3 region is CASSLKGADTQYF. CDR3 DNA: TGTGCCAGCAGCTTGAAGGGGGCAGATACGCAGTATTTT.

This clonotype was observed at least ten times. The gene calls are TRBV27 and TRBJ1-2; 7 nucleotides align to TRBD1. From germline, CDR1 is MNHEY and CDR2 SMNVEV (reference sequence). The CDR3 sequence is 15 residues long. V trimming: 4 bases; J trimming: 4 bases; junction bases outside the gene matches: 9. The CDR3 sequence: CASSYRSGDSYGYTF. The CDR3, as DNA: TGTGCCAGCAGTTATCGAAGCGGGGACAGCTATGGCTACACCTTC.

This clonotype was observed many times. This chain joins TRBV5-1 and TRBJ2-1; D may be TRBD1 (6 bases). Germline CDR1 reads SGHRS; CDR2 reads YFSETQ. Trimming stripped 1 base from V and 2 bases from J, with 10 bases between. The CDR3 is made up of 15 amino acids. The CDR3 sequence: CASSLLQGTYNEQFF. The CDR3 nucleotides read TGCGCCAGCAGCTTGCTACAGGGAACCTACAATGAGCAGTTCTTC.

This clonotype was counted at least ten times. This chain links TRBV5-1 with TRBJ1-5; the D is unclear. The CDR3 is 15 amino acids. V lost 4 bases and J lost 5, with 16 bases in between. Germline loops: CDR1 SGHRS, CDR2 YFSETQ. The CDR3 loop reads CASSPLGGIDQPQHF. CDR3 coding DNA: TGCGCCAGCAGCCCCCTTGGAGGTATCGATCAGCCCCAGCATTTT.

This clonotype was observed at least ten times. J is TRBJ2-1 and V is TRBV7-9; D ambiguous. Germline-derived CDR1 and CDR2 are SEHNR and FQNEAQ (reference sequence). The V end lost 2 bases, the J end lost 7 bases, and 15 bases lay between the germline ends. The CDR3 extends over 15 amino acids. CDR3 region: CASSLYPVVGNEQFF. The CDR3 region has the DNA TGTGCCAGCAGCTTATATCCGGTGGTAGGGAATGAGCAGTTCTTC.

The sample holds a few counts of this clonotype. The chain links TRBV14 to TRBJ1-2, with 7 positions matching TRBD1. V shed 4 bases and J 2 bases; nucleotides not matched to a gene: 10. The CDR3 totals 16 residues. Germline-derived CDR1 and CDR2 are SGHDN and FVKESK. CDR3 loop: CASSPMTGKGNYGYTF. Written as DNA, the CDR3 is TGTGCCAGCAGCCCGATGACAGGGAAGGGGAACTATGGCTACACCTTC.

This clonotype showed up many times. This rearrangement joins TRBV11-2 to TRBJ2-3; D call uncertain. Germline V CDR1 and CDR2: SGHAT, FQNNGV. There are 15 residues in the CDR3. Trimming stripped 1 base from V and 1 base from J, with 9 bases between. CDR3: CASSLVRWGTDTQYF. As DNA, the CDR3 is TGTGCCAGCAGCTTAGTGCGATGGGGCACAGATACGCAGTATTTT.

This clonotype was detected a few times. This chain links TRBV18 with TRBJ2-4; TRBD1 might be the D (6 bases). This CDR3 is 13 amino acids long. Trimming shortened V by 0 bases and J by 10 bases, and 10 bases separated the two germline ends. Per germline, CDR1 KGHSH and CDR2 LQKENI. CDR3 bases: TGTGCCAGCTCACCACCGTACAGGGAAATTCAGTACTTC. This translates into CASSPPYREIQYF. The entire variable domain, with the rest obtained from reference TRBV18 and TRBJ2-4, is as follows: NAGVMQNPRHLVRRRGQEARLRCSPMKGHSHVYWYRQLPEEGLKFMVYLQKENIIDESGMPKERFSAEFPKEGPSILRIQQVVRGDSAAYFCASSPPYREIQYFGAGTRLSVL.

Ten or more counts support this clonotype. CDR3 sequence (DNA): TGTGCCAGCAGTTTGAGGCAAGAGACCCAGTACTTC. Translated, it gives CASSLRQETQYF. V usage is TRBV28 and J usage is TRBJ2-5; D is ambiguous. The ends were cut back, 3 bases at V and 2 bases at J, with 4 bases in the middle. CDR3 length: 12 amino acids. CDR1 MDHEN and CDR2 SYDVKM come from the germline V gene.

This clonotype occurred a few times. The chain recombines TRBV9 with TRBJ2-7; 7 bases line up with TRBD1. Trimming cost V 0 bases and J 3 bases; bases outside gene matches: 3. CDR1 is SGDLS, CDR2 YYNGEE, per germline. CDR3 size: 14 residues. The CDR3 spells CASSVEGAHYEQYF. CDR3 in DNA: TGTGCCAGCAGCGTAGAGGGGGCCCACTACGAGCAGTACTTC. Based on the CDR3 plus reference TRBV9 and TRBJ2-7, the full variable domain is DSGVTQTPKHLITATGQRVTLRCSPRSGDLSVYWYQQSLDQGLQFLIQYYNGEERAKGNILERFSAQQFPDLHSELNLSSLELGDSALYFCASSVEGAHYEQYFGPGTRLTVT.

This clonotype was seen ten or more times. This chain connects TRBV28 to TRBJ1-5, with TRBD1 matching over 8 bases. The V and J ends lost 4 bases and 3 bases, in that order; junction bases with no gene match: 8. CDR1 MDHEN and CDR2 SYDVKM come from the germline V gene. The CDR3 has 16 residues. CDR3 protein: CASSSLGTGSNQPQHF. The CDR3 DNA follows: TGTGCCAGCAGTTCCCTCGGGACAGGCTCCAATCAGCCCCAGCATTTT.

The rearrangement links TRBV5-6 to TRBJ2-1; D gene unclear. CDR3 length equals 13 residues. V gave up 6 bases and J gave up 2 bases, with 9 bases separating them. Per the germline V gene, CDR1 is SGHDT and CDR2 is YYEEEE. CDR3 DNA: TGTGCCAGCATTCAGAAGGCCTACAATGAGCAGTTCTTC. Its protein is CASIQKAYNEQFF.

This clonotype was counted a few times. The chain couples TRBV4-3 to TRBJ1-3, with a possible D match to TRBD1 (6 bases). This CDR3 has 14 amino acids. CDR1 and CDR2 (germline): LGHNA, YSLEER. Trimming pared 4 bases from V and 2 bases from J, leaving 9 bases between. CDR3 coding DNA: TGCGCCAGCAGCCTACAGGGAGCTGGAAACACCATATATTTT. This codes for CASSLQGAGNTIYF.

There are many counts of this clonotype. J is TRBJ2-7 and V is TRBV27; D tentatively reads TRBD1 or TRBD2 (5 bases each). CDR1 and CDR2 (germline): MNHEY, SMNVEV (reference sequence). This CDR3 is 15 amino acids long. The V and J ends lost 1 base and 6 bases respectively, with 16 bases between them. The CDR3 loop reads CASSLYPGTGLEQYF. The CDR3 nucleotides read TGTGCCAGCAGTTTATACCCCGGGACCGGACTCGAGCAGTACTTC.

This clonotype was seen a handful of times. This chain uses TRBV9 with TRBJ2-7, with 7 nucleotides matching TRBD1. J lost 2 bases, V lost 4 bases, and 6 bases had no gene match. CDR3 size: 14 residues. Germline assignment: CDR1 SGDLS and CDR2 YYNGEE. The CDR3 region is CASSTKGQPYEQYF. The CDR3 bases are TGTGCCAGCAGCACCAAGGGACAGCCCTACGAGCAGTACTTC.

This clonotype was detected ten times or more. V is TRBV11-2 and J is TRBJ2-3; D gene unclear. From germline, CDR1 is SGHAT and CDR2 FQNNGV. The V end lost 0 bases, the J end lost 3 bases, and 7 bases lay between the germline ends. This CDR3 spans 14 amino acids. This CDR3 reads CASSLDSGTDTQYF. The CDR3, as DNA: TGTGCCAGCAGCTTAGATTCGGGTACAGATACGCAGTATTTT.

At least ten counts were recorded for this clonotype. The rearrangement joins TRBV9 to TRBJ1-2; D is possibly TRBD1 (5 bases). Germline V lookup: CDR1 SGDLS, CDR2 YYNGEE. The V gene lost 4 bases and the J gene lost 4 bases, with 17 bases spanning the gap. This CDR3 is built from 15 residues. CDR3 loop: CASSPSGGIGYGYTF. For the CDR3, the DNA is TGTGCCAGCAGCCCCTCTGGGGGGATCGGCTATGGCTACACCTTC. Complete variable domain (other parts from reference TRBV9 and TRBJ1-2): DSGVTQTPKHLITATGQRVTLRCSPRSGDLSVYWYQQSLDQGLQFLIQYYNGEERAKGNILERFSAQQFPDLHSELNLSSLELGDSALYFCASSPSGGIGYGYTFGSGTRLTVV.

The CDR3 here is CSATPLATGELFF. In DNA, the CDR3 is TGCAGTGCTACCCCCCTAGCGACCGGGGAGCTGTTTTTT. The V gene is TRBV20-1, the J gene TRBJ2-2; weak D call: TRBD2 (6 bases). Germline V gene sequence: CDR1 DFQATT, CDR2 SNEGSKA (reference sequence). V dropped 4 bases and J dropped 5 bases, with 11 bases sitting between them. This CDR3 is 13 amino acids long.

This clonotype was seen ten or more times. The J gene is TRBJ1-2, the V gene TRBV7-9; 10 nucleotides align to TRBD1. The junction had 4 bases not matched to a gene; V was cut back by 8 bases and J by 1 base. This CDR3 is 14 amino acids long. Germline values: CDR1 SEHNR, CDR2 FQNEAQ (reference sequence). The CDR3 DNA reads TGTGCCAGCGGCGGGACAGGGGATAACTATGGCTACACCTTC. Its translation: CASGGTGDNYGYTF.

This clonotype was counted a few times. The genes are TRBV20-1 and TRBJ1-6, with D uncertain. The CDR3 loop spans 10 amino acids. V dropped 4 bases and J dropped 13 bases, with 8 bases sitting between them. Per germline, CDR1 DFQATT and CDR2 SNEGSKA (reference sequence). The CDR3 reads CSATIPPLHF. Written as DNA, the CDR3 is TGCAGTGCTACCATACCTCCCCTCCACTTT.

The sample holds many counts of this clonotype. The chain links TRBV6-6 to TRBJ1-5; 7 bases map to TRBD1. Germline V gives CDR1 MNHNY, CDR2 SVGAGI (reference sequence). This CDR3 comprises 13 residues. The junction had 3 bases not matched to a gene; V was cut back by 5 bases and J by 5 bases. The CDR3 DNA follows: TGTGCCAGCAGTCTCAGGGGGGATCAGCCCCAGCATTTT. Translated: CASSLRGDQPQHF.

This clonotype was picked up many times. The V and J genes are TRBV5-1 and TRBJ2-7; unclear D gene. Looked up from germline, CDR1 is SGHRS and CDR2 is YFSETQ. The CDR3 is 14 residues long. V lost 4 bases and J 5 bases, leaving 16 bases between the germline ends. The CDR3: CASSLEDQRDEQYF. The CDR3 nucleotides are TGCGCCAGCAGCCTAGAGGATCAGAGAGACGAGCAGTACTTC.

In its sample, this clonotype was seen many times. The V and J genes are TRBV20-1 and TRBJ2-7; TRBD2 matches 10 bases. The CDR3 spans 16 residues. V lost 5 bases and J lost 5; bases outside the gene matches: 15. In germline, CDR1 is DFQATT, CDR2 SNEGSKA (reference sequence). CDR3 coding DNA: TGCAGTGCTGACCCTTTTGGTAGCGGGAGGACCGACGAGCAGTACTTC. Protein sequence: CSADPFGSGRTDEQYF.

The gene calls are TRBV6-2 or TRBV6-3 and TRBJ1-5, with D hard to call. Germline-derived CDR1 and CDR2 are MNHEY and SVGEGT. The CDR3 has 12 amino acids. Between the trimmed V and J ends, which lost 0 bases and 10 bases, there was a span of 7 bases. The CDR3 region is CASSYSLGPQHF. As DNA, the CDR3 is TGTGCCAGCAGTTACTCCTTGGGTCCCCAGCATTTT.

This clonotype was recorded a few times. CDR3 residues: CSVAGLTGGDEQFF. The DNA for the CDR3 is TGCAGCGTTGCGGGACTCACAGGAGGGGATGAGCAGTTCTTC. J is TRBJ2-1 and V is TRBV29-1; a possible D gene is TRBD2 (6 bases). V lost 4 bases, J lost 8 bases, and 18 bases lay in between. The CDR3 runs to 14 residues. Germline values: CDR1 SQVTM, CDR2 ANQGSEA.